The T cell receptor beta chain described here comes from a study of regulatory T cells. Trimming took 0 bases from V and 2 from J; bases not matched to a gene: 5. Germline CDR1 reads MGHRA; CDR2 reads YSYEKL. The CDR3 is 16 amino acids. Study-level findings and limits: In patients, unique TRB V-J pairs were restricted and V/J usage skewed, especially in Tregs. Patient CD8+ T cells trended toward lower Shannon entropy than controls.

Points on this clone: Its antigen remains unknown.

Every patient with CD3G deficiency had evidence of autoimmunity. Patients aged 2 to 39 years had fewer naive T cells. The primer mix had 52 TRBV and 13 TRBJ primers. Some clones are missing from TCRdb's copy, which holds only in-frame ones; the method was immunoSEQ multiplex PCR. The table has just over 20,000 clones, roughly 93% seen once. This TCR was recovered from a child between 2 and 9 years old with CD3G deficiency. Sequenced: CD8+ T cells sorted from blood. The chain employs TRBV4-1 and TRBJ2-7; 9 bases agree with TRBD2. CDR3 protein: CASSQESSGSAYEQYF. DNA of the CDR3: TGCGCCAGCAGCCAAGAAAGTAGCGGGAGCGCCTACGAGCAGTACTTC.